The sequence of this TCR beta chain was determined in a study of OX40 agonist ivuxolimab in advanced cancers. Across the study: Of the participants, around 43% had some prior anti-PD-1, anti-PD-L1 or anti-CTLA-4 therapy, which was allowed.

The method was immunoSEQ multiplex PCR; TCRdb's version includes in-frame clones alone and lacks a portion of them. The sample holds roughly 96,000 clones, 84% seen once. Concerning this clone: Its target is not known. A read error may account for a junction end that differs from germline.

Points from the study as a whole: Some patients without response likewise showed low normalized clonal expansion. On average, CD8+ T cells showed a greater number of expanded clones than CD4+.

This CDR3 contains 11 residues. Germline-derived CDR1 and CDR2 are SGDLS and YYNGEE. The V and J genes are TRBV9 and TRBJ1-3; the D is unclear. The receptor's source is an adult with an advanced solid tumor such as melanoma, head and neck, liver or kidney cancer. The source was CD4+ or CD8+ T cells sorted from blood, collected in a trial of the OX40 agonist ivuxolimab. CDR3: CASRGGDTIYF. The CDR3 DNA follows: TGTGCCAGCAGAGGTGGAGACACCATATATTTT.